One and the same sample provided the 5 T cell receptor beta chains below, sequenced in a study of blood T cell repertoires in COVID-19 (dated by TCRdb to about 2020). Receptor libraries were prepared by the immunoSEQ multiplex PCR assay. The table was pulled from immuneACCESS by TCRdb, which kept in-frame rearrangements only. Such tables lose some clones; where checked, under half of the loss comes from unresolved V genes, and the rest has no known cause. This sample lists 50,000 to 75,000 clones; 92% were detected once. The leading ten clones occupy approximately 4.6% of the sample. The sample taken for sequencing was peripheral blood. These receptor sequences come from a man in his fifties or sixties with active COVID-19.

CDR3 sequence: CASSLVHLDGYTF. DNA of the CDR3: TGTGCCAGCAGCTTAGTGCACCTAGATGGCTACACCTTC. The chain carries TRBV11-2 and TRBJ1-2; D is unclear. Germline CDR1 is SGHAT and CDR2 is FQNNGV. This CDR3 spans 13 amino acids. Trimming shortened V by 1 base and J by 6 bases, and 9 bases separated the two germline ends.

The chain links TRBV2 to TRBJ1-1, with a weak D call TRBD1 (6 bases). CDR1 is SNHLY and CDR2 is FYNNEI in the germline V gene. This CDR3 comprises 14 residues. CDR3 residues: CAAGGQSGNTEAFF. DNA for the CDR3: TGTGCGGCGGGGGGGCAAAGCGGGAACACTGAAGCTTTCTTT.

The genes are TRBV27 and TRBJ1-5, with 7 positions matching TRBD1. Germline values: CDR1 MNHEY, CDR2 SMNVEV (reference sequence). CDR3 length: 14 residues. The trim removed 2 bases at V and 9 bases at J, leaving 7 bases unmatched. The CDR3 DNA reads TGTGCCAGCAGTTTACGGGGCAGGGGGTCGCCCCAGCATTTT. Protein product: CASSLRGRGSPQHF.

V usage is TRBV2 and J usage is TRBJ2-7; 9 bases line up with TRBD1. The germline gives CDR1 SNHLY, CDR2 FYNNEI. V trimming: 9 bases; J trimming: 7 bases; junction bases outside the gene matches: 7. The CDR3 runs to 12 residues. CDR3 coding DNA: TGTGCCAGAGGGACAGGGTCGGGGGAGCAGTACTTC. As protein: CARGTGSGEQYF.

The chain couples TRBV5-1 to TRBJ1-1; TRBD1 is a possible D gene (6 bases). Trimming shortened V by 4 bases and J by 0 bases, and 13 bases separated the two germline ends. Germline V gene sequence: CDR1 SGHRS, CDR2 YFSETQ. This CDR3 contains 15 residues. The CDR3 protein is CASSPTGRLNTEAFF. CDR3 DNA: TGCGCCAGCAGCCCGACAGGACGGCTGAACACTGAAGCTTTCTTT.